The 9 T cell receptor beta chains given below trace back to one sample, sequenced in a study of regulatory T cells in long-lasting Graves disease. Time point denoted: persistent/refractory GD, antithyroid drugs over 5 years with positive TRAb. The TCR library was made from RNA extracted from PBMCs. Building the TCR beta libraries relied on iRepertoire HTBI primers, and CDR3 regions underwent Arm-PCR. TCRdb reprocessed the multiplex PCR reads with MiXCR, giving one entry per CDR3 protein. The table lists about 460,000 distinct CDR3 sequences, about 20% of them singletons. Sequencing was performed on peripheral blood mononuclear cells (PBMCs), taken when the disease was refractory, from a patient treated with antithyroid drugs. These receptors all come from a female donor with Graves disease.

The sample holds a few counts of this clonotype. The chain is built from TRBV7-2 and TRBJ1-1; D is unresolved. Between the trimmed V and J ends, which lost 3 bases and 2 bases, there was a span of 10 bases. The germline CDR1 and CDR2 sequences are SGHTA and FQGNSA. The CDR3 length is 14 residues. The CDR3 reads CASSLTRDNTEAFF. The CDR3 DNA follows: TGTGCCAGCAGCTTGACGAGGGATAACACTGAAGCTTTCTTT.

Note on this clonotype: A read error may be the cause here, since a much bigger clone is one base away. The chain carries TRBV7-2 and TRBJ1-6; the D is unclear. This CDR3 has 14 amino acids. The germline CDR1 and CDR2 sequences are SGHTA and FQGNSA. The V end was cut by 4 bases, the J end by 12 bases, with 16 bases between. Here the CDR3 DNA reads TGTGCCAGCAGCTCCAACGATTCGGGTTTACCCCTCCACTTT. It yields the protein CASSSNDSGLPLHF.

As concerns this clonotype: A much bigger clone sits one base away, suggesting this may be a read error. This chain uses TRBV6-5 with TRBJ2-5; D is unclear. V shed 4 bases and J shed 7 bases, with 16 bases lying between them. The CDR3 is 14 residues long. Germline lookup yields CDR1 MNHEY and CDR2 SVGAGI. CDR3 loop: CASSSVTSTRTQYF. CDR3 in DNA: TGTGCCAGCAGTTCCGTCACGTCCACGCGGACCCAGTACTTC.

The sample holds many counts of this clonotype. The chain uses TRBV7-9 and TRBJ1-4; the D is unclear. V was pared by 5 bases and J by 5 bases, with 9 bases between. This CDR3 is built from 13 residues. Germline V gene sequence: CDR1 SEHNR, CDR2 FQNEAQ (reference sequence). This chain's CDR3 is CASSPGRNEKLFF. CDR3 nucleotides: TGTGCCAGCAGCCCCGGAAGGAATGAAAAACTGTTTTTT.

This chain connects TRBV7-9 to TRBJ1-6; tentative D call: TRBD1 (6 bases). V was trimmed by 6 bases and J by 7 bases, leaving 10 bases between them. The CDR3 sequence is 13 residues long. In germline, CDR1 is SEHNR, CDR2 FQNEAQ (reference sequence). For the CDR3, the DNA is TGTGCCAGCAGACCTACAGGGAATTCACCCCTCCACTTT. Translating gives CASRPTGNSPLHF.

This clonotype has ten or more counts. The rearrangement joins TRBV28 to TRBJ2-7; 11 bases agree with TRBD2. This CDR3 region has 17 residues. Germline CDR1 is MDHEN and CDR2 is SYDVKM. The junction had 5 bases not matched to a gene; V was cut back by 1 base and J by 0 bases. The CDR3 spells CASSLSSSGRTSYEQYF. In nucleotides, the CDR3 is TGTGCCAGCAGTTTATCCTCTAGCGGGAGGACCTCCTACGAGCAGTACTTC.

The chain combines TRBV20-1 with TRBJ2-3; D ambiguous. CDR3 size: 12 residues. V was clipped by 3 bases and J by 8 bases, with 12 bases between them. The germline gives CDR1 DFQATT, CDR2 SNEGSKA (reference sequence). This CDR3 reads CSASSALGTQYF. As DNA, the CDR3 is TGCAGTGCTAGTTCAGCATTGGGTACGCAGTATTTT.

This sequence joins TRBV20-1 and TRBJ2-2; no clear D gene. Per germline, CDR1 DFQATT and CDR2 SNEGSKA (reference sequence). Trimming took off 1 base at V and 6 bases at J, with 9 bases between the two ends. The CDR3 spans 13 residues. The CDR3 bases are TGCAGTGCTAGAGTGGGGTTATCCGGGGAGCTGTTTTTT. Translated, it gives CSARVGLSGELFF.

This clonotype came up a few times. The V call is TRBV7-2, the J call TRBJ2-7; 14 nucleotides match TRBD2. The CDR3 runs to 18 residues. Germline values: CDR1 SGHTA, CDR2 FQGNSA. Losses at the gene ends were 5 bases for V and 4 bases for J; bases not matched to a gene: 13. The CDR3 sequence is CASSPNLGTSGRSYEQYF. The CDR3 coding sequence is TGTGCCAGCAGCCCCAACCTGGGGACTAGCGGGAGATCTTACGAGCAGTACTTC.